Listed below are T cell receptor beta chains from one sample, sequenced in a study of T-cell memory formation after mild COVID-19. TCRdb re-derived calls from the 5' RACE reads in MiXCR, one entry per CDR3 protein. The repertoire holds roughly 170,000 distinct CDR3 sequences, with roughly a fifth as singletons. Sequencing was done on a sample of PBMCs or a T cell subset sorted from them (not recorded which). Receptor source: an adult woman who had mild COVID-19 (a few samples of this study predate the infection). Cell type and time point are not known. Both conserved end residues are part of each CDR3. Each record gives: J gene, D gene, clone size, V gene, CDR3 DNA, CDR3 protein. A D gene is named only where the DNA matches it firmly. Expanded clones are given a class, and other clones once, few, many or no size at all.

J: TRBJ1-3
D: -
size: few
V: TRBV6-5
DNA: TGTGCCAGCAGAGAGGGACCGCTGGCCTCTGGAAACACCATATATTTT
CDR3: CASREGPLASGNTIYF

J: TRBJ1-1
D: -
size: -
V: TRBV7-6
DNA: TGTGCCAGCAGCTTACGGGTCGGGGGGGTTACGAACACTGAAGCTTTCTTT
CDR3: CASSLRVGGVTNTEAFF

J: TRBJ2-2
D: TRBD2
size: -
V: TRBV29-1
DNA: TGCAGCGTTGGACTAGCGACCGGGGAGCTGTTTTTT
CDR3: CSVGLATGELFF

J: TRBJ1-1
D: -
size: -
V: TRBV6-6
DNA: TGTGCCAGTCTACTCCGGGACACTGAAGCTTTCTTT
CDR3: CASLLRDTEAFF

J: TRBJ1-5
D: -
size: -
V: TRBV4-1
DNA: TGCGCCAGCAGCCAAGATGGGGGGGGAGGCCAGCCCCAGCATTTT
CDR3: CASSQDGGGGQPQHF

J: TRBJ1-2
D: -
size: -
V: TRBV2
DNA: TGTGCCAGCGAAGGCCTCGCCCTCTATGGCTACACCTTC
CDR3: CASEGLALYGYTF

J: TRBJ1-5
D: -
size: -
V: TRBV7-9
DNA: TGTGCCAGCAGCGTTAATGGGGGAAGCAATCAGCCCCAGCATTTT
CDR3: CASSVNGGSNQPQHF

J: TRBJ2-7
D: TRBD1
size: few
V: TRBV20-1
DNA: TGCAGTGCTAGGGGACCAGGGGGCCCTCTTCGGGAGCAGTACTTC
CDR3: CSARGPGGPLREQYF

J: TRBJ2-7
D: -
size: medium-sized
V: TRBV7-2
DNA: TGTGCCAGCACCCAGGCGTACGAGCAGTACTTC
CDR3: CASTQAYEQYF

J: TRBJ1-1
D: TRBD1
size: few
V: TRBV12-3/TRBV12-4
DNA: TGTGCCAGCGAGACAGGGATGAACACTGAAGCTTTCTTT
CDR3: CASETGMNTEAFF

J: TRBJ2-1
D: TRBD1
size: once
V: TRBV25-1
DNA: TGTGCCAGCAGTGACCGGGACAGGGATTTGGAAGTCCCCTACAATGAGCAGTTCTTC
CDR3: CASSDRDRDLEVPYNEQFF

J: TRBJ2-7
D: TRBD2
size: -
V: TRBV2
DNA: TGTGCCAGCACGGCGGGACTAGTTCCCCACGAGCAGTACTTC
CDR3: CASTAGLVPHEQYF

J: TRBJ1-1
D: -
size: -
V: TRBV7-8
DNA: TGTGCCAGCAGCTTAGTGACAGTGGGATTGAACACTGAAGCTTTCTTT
CDR3: CASSLVTVGLNTEAFF

J: TRBJ2-1
D: TRBD2
size: many
V: TRBV7-9
DNA: TGTGCCAGCAGCTTAGGGGGACTAACCTACAATGAGCAGTTCTTC
CDR3: CASSLGGLTYNEQFF

J: TRBJ2-7
D: TRBD1
size: few
V: TRBV13
DNA: TGTGCCAGCAGCCCGGGGACAGGGGGCAGCGAGCAGTACTTC
CDR3: CASSPGTGGSEQYF

J: TRBJ2-7
D: -
size: -
V: TRBV10-3
DNA: TGTGCCATCAGCGCGACTGGGGCCTACGAGCAGTACTTC
CDR3: CAISATGAYEQYF

J: TRBJ2-3
D: -
size: -
V: TRBV5-5
DNA: TGTGCCAGCAGCTTGGGCCCCAGCGTCAGCACAGATACGCAGTATTTT
CDR3: CASSLGPSVSTDTQYF

J: TRBJ1-1
D: -
size: -
V: TRBV7-8
DNA: TGTGCCAGCAGCTCTTTAGCGGAGGGGAGTAGTGAAGCTTTCTTT
CDR3: CASSSLAEGSSEAFF

J: TRBJ1-2
D: -
size: -
V: TRBV4-1
DNA: TGCGCCAGCAGCCATAACTCCCGGACGTCTGGAGGCTACACCTTC
CDR3: CASSHNSRTSGGYTF

J: TRBJ2-7
D: TRBD1
size: -
V: TRBV20-1
DNA: TGCAGTGCCGAACCCGGGACAGGGGTCGACGAGCAGTACTTC
CDR3: CSAEPGTGVDEQYF

J: TRBJ2-3
D: -
size: many
V: TRBV5-5
DNA: TGTGCCAGCACCATCACTGATACGCAGTATTTT
CDR3: CASTITDTQYF

J: TRBJ2-2
D: TRBD1
size: -
V: TRBV7-9
DNA: TGTGCCAGCCCGGGACAGGGCACCGGGGAGCTGTTTTTT
CDR3: CASPGQGTGELFF

J: TRBJ1-2
D: -
size: -
V: TRBV9
DNA: TGTGCCAGCAGCGTAGCTAATCGTGGCTACACCTTC
CDR3: CASSVANRGYTF